This T cell receptor beta chain comes out of a study of early T cells in non-severe SARS-CoV-2 infection. The TCR library protocol attached unique molecular identifiers to the individual cDNA molecules. TCRdb reprocessed the 5' RACE reads via MiXCR and lists one record per CDR3 protein. The sample holds fewer than 85,000 distinct CDR3 sequences, 15% to 17% seen once. Germline V gene data show CDR1 as GTSNPN and CDR2 as SVGIG (reference sequence). The V gene lost 2 bases and the J gene lost 8 bases, with 12 bases spanning the gap. This CDR3 has 13 residues. This clonotype was observed a handful of times.

The sample consisted of whole blood. This receptor was obtained from an adult who was a healthcare worker with PCR-confirmed SARS-CoV-2 infection or an uninfected control (not recorded which). The rearrangement joins TRBV30 to TRBJ1-4, with D unclear. The CDR3 DNA follows: TGTGCCTGGAGTCCCCTGGCTCGAGAAAAACTGTTTTTT. Encoded protein: CAWSPLAREKLFF.